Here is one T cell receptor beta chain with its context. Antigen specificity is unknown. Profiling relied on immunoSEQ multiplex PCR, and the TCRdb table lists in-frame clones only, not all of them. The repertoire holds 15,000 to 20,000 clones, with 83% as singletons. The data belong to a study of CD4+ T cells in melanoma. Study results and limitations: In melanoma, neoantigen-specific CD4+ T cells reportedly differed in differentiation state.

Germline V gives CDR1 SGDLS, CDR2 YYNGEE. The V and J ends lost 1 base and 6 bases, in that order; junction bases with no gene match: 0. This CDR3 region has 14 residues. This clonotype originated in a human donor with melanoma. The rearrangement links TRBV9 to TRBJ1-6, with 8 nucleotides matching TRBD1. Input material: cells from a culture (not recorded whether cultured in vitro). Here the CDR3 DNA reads TGTGCCAGCAGCGTACAGGGGGCTAATTCACCCCTCCACTTT. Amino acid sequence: CASSVQGANSPLHF.